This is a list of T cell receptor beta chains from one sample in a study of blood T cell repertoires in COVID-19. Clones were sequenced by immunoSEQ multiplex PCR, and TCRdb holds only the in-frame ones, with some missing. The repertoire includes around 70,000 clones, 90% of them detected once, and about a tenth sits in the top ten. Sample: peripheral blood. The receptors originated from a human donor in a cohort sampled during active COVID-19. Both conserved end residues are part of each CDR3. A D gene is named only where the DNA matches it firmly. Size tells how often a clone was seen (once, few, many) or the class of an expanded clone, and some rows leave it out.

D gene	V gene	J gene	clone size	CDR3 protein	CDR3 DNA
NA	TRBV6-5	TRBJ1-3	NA	CASSTDSGNTIYF	TGTGCCAGCAGCACTGACTCTGGAAACACCATATATTTT
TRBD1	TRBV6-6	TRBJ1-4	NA	CASSPTGSSEKLFF	TGTGCCAGCAGCCCGACAGGGTCGTCAGAAAAACTGTTTTTT
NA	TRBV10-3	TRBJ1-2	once	CAISGDNYGYTF	TGTGCCATCAGCGGAGATAACTATGGCTACACCTTC
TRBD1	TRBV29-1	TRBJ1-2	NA	CSVAGGDRGLGGYTF	TGCAGCGTTGCGGGGGGGGACAGGGGATTAGGTGGCTACACCTTC
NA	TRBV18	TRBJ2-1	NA	CASSPGGEQFF	TGTGCCAGCTCACCCGGGGGTGAGCAGTTCTTC
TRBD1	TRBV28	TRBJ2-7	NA	CASSLPGTAYEQYF	TGTGCCAGCAGTTTACCGGGGACAGCCTACGAGCAGTACTTC
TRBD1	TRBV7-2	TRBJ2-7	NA	CASSLGTGAYEQYF	TGTGCCAGCAGCTTAGGGACAGGGGCCTACGAGCAGTACTTC
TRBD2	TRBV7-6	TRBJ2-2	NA	CASSFTPGGSVNTGELFF	TGTGCCAGCAGCTTTACCCCGGGGGGTAGCGTGAACACCGGGGAGCTGTTTTTT
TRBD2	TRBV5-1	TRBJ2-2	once	CASSLAGLAATGELFF	TGCGCCAGCAGCTTGGCTGGACTAGCGGCCACCGGGGAGCTGTTTTTT
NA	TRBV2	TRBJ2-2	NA	CASSVGLTNTGELFF	TGTGCCAGCAGCGTCGGACTTACGAACACCGGGGAGCTGTTTTTT
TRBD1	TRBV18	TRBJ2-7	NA	CASSLFGTGGNEQYF	TGTGCCAGCTCACTTTTCGGGACAGGGGGCAACGAGCAGTACTTC
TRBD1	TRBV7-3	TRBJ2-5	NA	CASSFTGEETQYF	TGTGCCAGCAGCTTTACAGGGGAAGAGACCCAGTACTTC
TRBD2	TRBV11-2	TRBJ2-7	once	CASSPSGRAHEQYF	TGTGCCAGCAGCCCTAGCGGGAGGGCCCACGAGCAGTACTTC
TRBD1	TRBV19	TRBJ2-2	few	CASTLSPGTGVTGELFF	TGTGCCAGTACCCTGAGTCCCGGGACAGGGGTCACCGGGGAGCTGTTTTTT